This is a list of T cell receptor beta chains from one sample in a study of beta chain features in type 1 diabetes. The data were produced by immunoSEQ multiplex PCR, yet TCRdb's version contains in-frame clones alone and is incomplete. This repertoire shows about 650,000 clones, around 12% found once; its top ten account for more than 0.095%. Sequencing was performed on naive CD4+ T cells from blood. The receptors were gathered from a man aged 30-40 years with type 1 diabetes. Both conserved end residues are part of each CDR3. A D gene is named only where the DNA matches it firmly. A clone size is listed for some rows: how often the clone was seen (once, few, many), or a class if it is expanded.

TGTGCCAGCAGCTACGGACAGTCCTCGGAGCCCCAGCATTTT,CASSYGQSSEPQHF,-,TRBJ1-5,-,TRBV4-2
TGTGCCAGCAGCTTAGGGACACCCCAAGAGACCCAGTACTTC,CASSLGTPQETQYF,-,TRBJ2-5,few,TRBV7-2
TGTGCCTGGAGTGTACTTGACTATTCAGCAGATACGCAGTATTTT,CAWSVLDYSADTQYF,-,TRBJ2-3,few,TRBV30
TGTGCCAGCAGCTTATTATTGAGCTCCTATAATTCACCCCTCCACTTT,CASSLLLSSYNSPLHF,-,TRBJ1-6,-,TRBV7-9
TGTGCCAGCAGCGTAGAAGGGACAGCTCATAATTCACCCCTCCACTTT,CASSVEGTAHNSPLHF,TRBD1,TRBJ1-6,-,TRBV9
TGTGCCAGCAGCTTAATCGTTGTAGACTATGGCTACACCTTC,CASSLIVVDYGYTF,-,TRBJ1-2,-,TRBV7-2
TGTGCCAGCAGCTCCGGGGACGGTAATGAAAAACTGTTTTTT,CASSSGDGNEKLFF,-,TRBJ1-4,few,TRBV11-1
TGTGCCAGCAGCTACCGGGACAGGGGAACCTACGAGCAGTACTTC,CASSYRDRGTYEQYF,TRBD1,TRBJ2-7,-,TRBV7-9
TGTGCCAGCAGCGTAGGTGGATACAATTCACCCCTCCACTTT,CASSVGGYNSPLHF,-,TRBJ1-6,few,TRBV9
TGTGCCAGCAGTTTCTACGGCAACAATGAGCAGTTCTTC,CASSFYGNNEQFF,-,TRBJ2-1,few,TRBV28
TGTGCCAGCAGTGAATATGCAGGGAACTATGGCTACACCTTC,CASSEYAGNYGYTF,-,TRBJ1-2,-,TRBV6-4